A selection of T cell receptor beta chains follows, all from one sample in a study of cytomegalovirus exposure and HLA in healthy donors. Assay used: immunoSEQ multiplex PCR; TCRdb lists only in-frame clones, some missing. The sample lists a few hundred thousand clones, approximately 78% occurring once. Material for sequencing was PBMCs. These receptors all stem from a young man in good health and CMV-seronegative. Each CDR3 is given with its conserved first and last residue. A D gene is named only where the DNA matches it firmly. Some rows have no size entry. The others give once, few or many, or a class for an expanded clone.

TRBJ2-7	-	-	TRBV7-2	CASSLEFATSSYEQYF	TGTGCCAGCAGCTTAGAGTTCGCGACTAGCTCCTACGAGCAGTACTTC
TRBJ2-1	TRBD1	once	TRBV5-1	CASSTGTGNEQFF	TGCGCCAGCAGCACCGGGACAGGGAATGAGCAGTTCTTC
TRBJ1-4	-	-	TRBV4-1	CASSQVGSNEKLFF	TGCGCCAGCAGCCAAGTTGGCAGTAATGAAAAACTGTTTTTT
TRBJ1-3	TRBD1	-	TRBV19	CASSIRTGTGNTIYF	TGTGCCAGTAGTATACGGACAGGGACAGGAAACACCATATATTTT
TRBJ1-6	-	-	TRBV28	CASSSMRPLHF	TGTGCCAGCAGTTCCATGAGGCCCCTCCACTTT
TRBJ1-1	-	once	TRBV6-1	CAHRQGMWTEAFF	TGTGCCCACCGGCAGGGTATGTGGACTGAAGCTTTCTTT
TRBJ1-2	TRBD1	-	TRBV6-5	CASNLTPGQGPYTF	TGTGCCAGCAATCTGACTCCGGGACAGGGTCCCTACACCTTC
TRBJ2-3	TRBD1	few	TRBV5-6	CASSSYRGRSTDTQYF	TGTGCCAGCAGCTCCTACAGGGGGCGGTCCACAGATACGCAGTATTTT
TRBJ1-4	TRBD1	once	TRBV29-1	CSASRTGGEKLFF	TGCAGCGCCTCTCGGACAGGAGGTGAAAAACTGTTTTTT
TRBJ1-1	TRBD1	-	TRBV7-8	CASSPGQAYDGAFF	TGTGCCAGCAGCCCCGGACAGGCCTATGATGGAGCTTTCTTT
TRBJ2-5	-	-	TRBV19	CASSDGQGGGETQYF	TGTGCCAGTAGTGACGGACAGGGAGGGGGAGAGACCCAGTACTTC